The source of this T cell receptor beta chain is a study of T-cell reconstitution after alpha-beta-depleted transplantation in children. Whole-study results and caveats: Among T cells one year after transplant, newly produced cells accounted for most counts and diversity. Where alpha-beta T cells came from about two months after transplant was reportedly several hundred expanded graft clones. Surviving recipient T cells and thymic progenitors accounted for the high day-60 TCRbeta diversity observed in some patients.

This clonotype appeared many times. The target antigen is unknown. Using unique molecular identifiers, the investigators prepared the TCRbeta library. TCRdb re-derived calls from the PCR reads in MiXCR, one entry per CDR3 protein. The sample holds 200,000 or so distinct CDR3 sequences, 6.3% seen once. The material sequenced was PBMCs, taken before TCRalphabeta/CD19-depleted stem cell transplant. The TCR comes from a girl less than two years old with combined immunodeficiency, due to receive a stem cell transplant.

The CDR3 nucleotides read TGTGCCAGCAGCCAAGTACCGGGACTAGATCAAGAGACCCAGTACTTC. Amino acids: CASSQVPGLDQETQYF. V is TRBV3-1 and J is TRBJ2-5; 8 nucleotides agree with TRBD2. CDR1 and CDR2 (germline): LGHDT, YNNKEL (reference sequence). The CDR3 contains 16 residues. The J segment lost 2 bases and the V segment lost 1 base, leaving 6 bases of the junction unmatched.